These 13 T cell receptor beta chains originate from one sample sequenced in a study of T cells in narcolepsy. TCRdb's copy holds only in-frame clones and misses some; the assay was immunoSEQ multiplex PCR. Counted here are 30,000 to 40,000 clones, about 85% occurring once; the ten biggest clones make up over 0.65%. Sequencing input: CD45RA- memory CD4+ T cells from PBMCs. The receptors were sampled from a human donor with narcolepsy.

V and J are TRBV5-8 and TRBJ2-1; no clear D. V lost 4 bases and J 6 bases, leaving 2 bases between the germline ends. This CDR3 has 10 residues. In germline, CDR1 is SGHTS, CDR2 YDEGEE. The CDR3 protein is CASSTNEQFF. In DNA, the CDR3 is TGTGCCAGCAGCACCAATGAGCAGTTCTTC.

The chain links TRBV19 to TRBJ2-7; the match to TRBD2 covers 11 bases. CDR3 length equals 14 residues. V shed 5 bases, J shed 7 bases, and the junction held 7 bases outside the gene matches. CDR1 and CDR2 (germline): LNHDA, SQIVND (reference sequence). CDR3: CASSAVAGGLEQYF. CDR3 coding DNA: TGTGCCAGTAGTGCCGTAGCGGGGGGGCTTGAGCAGTACTTC.

The chain joins TRBV6-6 to TRBJ1-5; no clear D gene. In germline, CDR1 is MNHNY, CDR2 SVGAGI (reference sequence). The CDR3 runs 12 residues. The V end lost 8 bases, the J end lost 5 bases, and 10 bases lay between the germline ends. The CDR3 loop is CASAWEYQPQHF. As DNA, the CDR3 is TGTGCCAGCGCGTGGGAATATCAGCCCCAGCATTTT.

The V and J genes are TRBV6-1 and TRBJ2-7, with TRBD1 identical over 7 bases. V lost 5 bases to trimming and J lost 5 bases; unmatched junction nucleotides: 6. The CDR3 contains 13 residues. CDR1 is MNHNS, CDR2 SASEGT, per germline. CDR3 region: CASSTDRIHEQYF. In nucleotides, the CDR3 is TGTGCCAGCAGTACGGACAGGATCCACGAGCAGTACTTC.

The chain combines TRBV28 with TRBJ1-2; tentative D call: TRBD1 (5 bases). With 4 bases removed from V and 8 bases from J, the gap between germline ends came to 8 bases. Germline CDR1 and CDR2: MDHEN and SYDVKM. The CDR3 has 11 residues. The CDR3: CASSWGNGYTF. CDR3 DNA sequence: TGTGCCAGCAGTTGGGGGAACGGCTACACCTTC.

The CDR3 DNA follows: TGTGCCAGCAGAAGGGTGGAGCAGTTCTTC. Its protein product is CASRRVEQFF. This chain uses TRBV28 with TRBJ2-1; no clear D. V dropped 6 bases and J dropped 10 bases, with 7 bases sitting between them. CDR1 and CDR2 from the germline V gene are MDHEN and SYDVKM. The CDR3 is 10 residues long.

The rearrangement links TRBV2 to TRBJ2-3; 14 nucleotides align to TRBD2. V lost 6 bases and J lost 0; bases outside the gene matches: 11. CDR3 length equals 19 residues. The germline gives CDR1 SNHLY, CDR2 FYNNEI. The CDR3 sequence is CASRAGLAGGNPSTDTQYF. In nucleotides, the CDR3 is TGTGCCAGCAGAGCCGGACTAGCGGGGGGCAACCCTAGCACAGATACGCAGTATTTT.

The J gene is TRBJ1-6, the V gene TRBV18; D remains ambiguous. Trimming took off 6 bases at V and 7 bases at J, with 13 bases between the two ends. Germline-derived CDR1 and CDR2 are KGHSH and LQKENI. This CDR3 comprises 14 residues. CDR3 DNA: TGTGCCAGCTCCTTAAAGGTTAAGAATTCACCCCTCCACTTT. It is translated as CASSLKVKNSPLHF. The full variable domain, with the rest looked up from reference TRBV18 and TRBJ1-6, is NAGVMQNPRHLVRRRGQEARLRCSPMKGHSHVYWYRQLPEEGLKFMVYLQKENIIDESGMPKERFSAEFPKEGPSILRIQQVVRGDSAAYFCASSLKVKNSPLHFGNGTRLTVT.

This rearrangement joins TRBV11-2 to TRBJ1-1; D gene ambiguous. Trimming pared 3 bases from V and 4 bases from J, leaving 12 bases between. CDR1 and CDR2 from the germline V gene are SGHAT and FQNNGV. This CDR3 has 14 residues. DNA for the CDR3: TGTGCCAGCAGCTTTATTGGCCCGGGCACTGAAGCTTTCTTT. This gives the protein CASSFIGPGTEAFF.

This chain links TRBV5-6 with TRBJ1-4; no clear D. This CDR3 has 13 amino acids. Germline V gene sequence: CDR1 SGHDT, CDR2 YYEEEE. V dropped 0 bases and J dropped 8 bases, with 8 bases sitting between them. The CDR3 sequence: CASSLGGVEKLFF. CDR3 DNA: TGTGCCAGCAGCTTGGGCGGGGTGGAAAAACTGTTTTTT. Based on the CDR3 plus reference TRBV5-6 and TRBJ1-4, the full variable domain is DAGVTQSPTHLIKTRGQQVTLRCSPKSGHDTVSWYQQALGQGPQFIFQYYEEEERQRGNFPDRFSGHQFPNYSSELNVNALLLGDSALYLCASSLGGVEKLFFGSGTQLSVL.

This sequence joins TRBV7-2 and TRBJ1-3; no reliable D call. The germline V gene has CDR1 SGHTA and CDR2 FQGNSA. The V end lost 5 bases, the J end lost 2 bases, and 13 bases lay between the germline ends. The CDR3 is made up of 15 amino acids. CDR3 in amino acids: CASSRPQVAGNTIYF. As DNA, the CDR3 is TGTGCCAGCAGCCGACCCCAAGTCGCTGGAAACACCATATATTTT.

The chain joins TRBV27 to TRBJ1-2; D uncertain. The length of the CDR3 is 12 residues. The germline V gene encodes CDR1 MNHEY and CDR2 SMNVEV (reference sequence). The V gene lost 8 bases and the J gene lost 7 bases, with 14 bases spanning the gap. CDR3: CASYLAISGYTF. CDR3 nucleotides: TGTGCCAGCTACCTGGCCATTTCTGGCTACACCTTC.

This clone was observed a single time. The CDR3 protein is CASSPQGYNTEAFF. In DNA, the CDR3 is TGTGCCAGCAGCCCACAGGGGTATAACACTGAAGCTTTCTTT. The V call is TRBV7-2, the J call TRBJ1-1; 7 nucleotides line up with TRBD1. There are 14 residues in the CDR3. The trim removed 5 bases at V and 2 bases at J, leaving 5 bases unmatched. Germline V CDR1 and CDR2: SGHTA, FQGNSA. The complete variable domain, with remaining parts taken from reference TRBV7-2 and TRBJ1-1, reads GAGVSQSPSNKVTEKGKDVELRCDPISGHTALYWYRQSLGQGLEFLIYFQGNSAPDKSGLPSDRFSAERTGGSVSTLTIQRTQQEDSAVYLCASSPQGYNTEAFFGQGTRLTVV.